The 18 T cell receptor beta chains listed next were all sequenced from one sample in a study of T cell responses to AZD1222 COVID-19 vaccine. Data came from immunoSEQ multiplex PCR; TCRdb stores just in-frame clones and leaves some out. The data show 200,000 or so clones, about 94% seen once. The material sequenced was peripheral blood, taken on day 0 of AZD1222 vaccination. The receptors were gathered from an adult in good health.

The chain combines TRBV5-1 with TRBJ1-6; D is ambiguous. The CDR3 runs 11 residues. V was clipped by 10 bases and J by 10 bases, with 12 bases between them. Germline CDR1 reads SGHRS; CDR2 reads YFSETQ. The CDR3 bases are TGCGCCTCAAGGGAAAACTCACCCCTCCACTTT. Translation gives CASRENSPLHF.

This chain uses TRBV10-3 with TRBJ1-2; a possible D gene is TRBD1 (6 bases). V was clipped by 6 bases and J by 4 bases, with 18 bases between them. Germline CDR1 is ENHRY and CDR2 is SYGVKD. The CDR3 has 15 amino acids. The DNA for the CDR3 is TGTGCCATCAGCATAAGGACAGCGGGGATCTATGGCTACACCTTC. Translating it yields CAISIRTAGIYGYTF.

The chain couples TRBV4-2 to TRBJ1-2, with 7 bases matching TRBD1. The CDR3 length is 14 residues. Trimming took 4 bases from V and 4 from J; bases not matched to a gene: 6. Germline V gene data show CDR1 as LGHNA and CDR2 as YNFKEQ. CDR3 DNA sequence: TGTGCCAGCAGCCGGGAGGGACAGCCCTATGGCTACACCTTC. Its translation is CASSREGQPYGYTF.

This chain uses TRBV15 with TRBJ2-1; TRBD2 matches 11 bases. Germline V gene lookup returns CDR1 LNHNV and CDR2 YYDKDF (reference sequence). The CDR3 has 17 amino acids. The trim removed 0 bases at V and 7 bases at J, leaving 8 bases unmatched. The CDR3 is CATSRDPLAGGRNEQFF. DNA for the CDR3: TGTGCCACCAGCAGAGATCCCCTAGCGGGAGGCCGGAATGAGCAGTTCTTC. The full variable domain, with the rest looked up from reference TRBV15 and TRBJ2-1, is DAMVIQNPRYQVTQFGKPVTLSCSQTLNHNVMYWYQQKSSQAPKLLFHYYDKDFNNEADTPDNFQSRRPNTSFCFLDIRSPGLGDTAMYLCATSRDPLAGGRNEQFFGPGTRLTVL.

The CDR3 nucleotides read TGTGCCAGCAGACCCAGGGTCAGCTCCTATAATTCACCCCTCCACTTT. Translated, it gives CASRPRVSSYNSPLHF. This chain joins TRBV2 and TRBJ1-6; weak D call: TRBD1 (5 bases). CDR1 SNHLY and CDR2 FYNNEI come from the germline V gene. Trimming shortened V by 6 bases and J by 0 bases, and 12 bases separated the two germline ends. This CDR3 comprises 16 residues.

The chain is built from TRBV5-4 and TRBJ2-7; D is uncertain. The CDR3 loop spans 14 amino acids. The V end was cut by 3 bases, the J end by 1 base, with 11 bases between. Germline CDR1 and CDR2: SGHNT and YYREEE (reference sequence). CDR3 in amino acids: CASSSSGRSYEQYF. DNA of the CDR3: TGTGCCAGCAGCTCTTCTGGCAGGTCCTACGAGCAGTACTTC.

This clone showed up just once. The rearrangement links TRBV4-3 to TRBJ2-7; TRBD1 or TRBD2 may be the D gene (6 bases each). This CDR3 region has 16 residues. The germline CDR1 and CDR2 sequences are LGHNA and YSLEER. V lost 1 base, J lost 2 bases, and 15 bases lay in between. The chain's CDR3 is CASSQAWGAATYEQYF. The DNA for the CDR3 is TGCGCCAGCAGCCAAGCTTGGGGGGCCGCTACCTACGAGCAGTACTTC.

The chain joins TRBV11-2 to TRBJ1-1; the D gene is possibly TRBD1 (5 bases). Trimming removed 5 bases from V and 11 bases from J, with 18 bases in between. CDR1 and CDR2 from the germline V gene are SGHAT and FQNNGV. There are 13 residues in the CDR3. The CDR3 DNA follows: TGTGCCAGCAGCGCGATCAGGGCGGGGTGGGCTTTCTTT. It is translated as CASSAIRAGWAFF.

This chain uses TRBV6-1 with TRBJ1-1, with 8 bases aligning to TRBD1. The length of the CDR3 is 17 residues. CDR1 is MNHNS and CDR2 is SASEGT in the germline V gene. Trimming removed 2 bases from V and 2 bases from J; junction bases left unmatched: 10. The CDR3, as DNA: TGTGCCAGCAGTGAATTTGGGCCAGGGGGCTTTAACACTGAAGCTTTCTTT. Protein: CASSEFGPGGFNTEAFF.

The chain recombines TRBV28 with TRBJ2-7; 10 nucleotides match TRBD1. Germline lookup yields CDR1 MDHEN and CDR2 SYDVKM. Trimming at V came to 4 bases and at J to 2 bases, leaving 5 bases not matched to a gene. The CDR3 is 15 residues long. The CDR3 nucleotides read TGTGCCAGCAGTTCCCTCGGACAGGGGGCCTACGAGCAGTACTTC. Its translation is CASSSLGQGAYEQYF.

The chain recombines TRBV27 with TRBJ2-7; 11 nucleotides line up with TRBD2. V lost 6 bases and J lost 9; bases outside the gene matches: 10. Germline values: CDR1 MNHEY, CDR2 SMNVEV (reference sequence). The CDR3 totals 14 residues. CDR3 DNA sequence: TGTGCCAGCAGAACTAGCGGGAGAGGGGGCGGGCAGTACTTC. Its translation: CASRTSGRGGGQYF.

The table lists this clone with a count of one. This chain links TRBV27 with TRBJ2-1; possibly TRBD2 for D (6 bases). The CDR3 spans 16 residues. Trimming left V 1 base short and J 15 bases short, with 25 bases between. CDR1 and CDR2 (germline): MNHEY, SMNVEV (reference sequence). The DNA of the CDR3 is TGTGCCAGCAGTTTATATGGGCAGCGGGCCGCTCGCGTAGGGTTCTTC. It translates to CASSLYGQRAARVGFF.

The chain links TRBV5-1 to TRBJ1-2; D gene ambiguous. With 0 bases removed from V and 8 bases from J, the gap between germline ends came to 17 bases. Germline assignment: CDR1 SGHRS and CDR2 YFSETQ. This CDR3 comprises 15 residues. The chain's CDR3 is CASSLEAPGFGGYTF. The CDR3 DNA sequence: TGCGCCAGCAGCTTGGAGGCCCCGGGCTTTGGGGGCTACACCTTC.

J is TRBJ1-3 and V is TRBV4-3, with D perhaps TRBD1 (5 bases). This CDR3 comprises 14 residues. The V gene's germline CDR1 is LGHNA and CDR2 YSLEER. Trimming took off 2 bases at V and 7 bases at J, with 12 bases between the two ends. The CDR3 coding sequence is TGCGCCAGCAGCCAAAGGCGCGGGGGGAACACCATATATTTT. This encodes CASSQRRGGNTIYF.

The chain recombines TRBV19 with TRBJ1-2; possible D gene TRBD1, 6 bases. The CDR3 is made up of 16 amino acids. Looked up from germline, CDR1 is LNHDA and CDR2 is SQIVND (reference sequence). Trimming pared 4 bases from V and 4 bases from J, leaving 19 bases between. The CDR3, as DNA: TGTGCCAGTAGTAGCCGCCTTCCGACAGGTCTCTATGGCTACACCTTC. This sequence encodes CASSSRLPTGLYGYTF.

Details on this clone: The junction departs from the called germline gene at one end, perhaps through a read error. The CDR3: CAISVDSLVIF. In DNA, the CDR3 is TGTGCCATCAGTGTGGACTCTCTGGTGATCTTC. The gene calls are TRBV10-3 and TRBJ2-1; tentatively, D is TRBD2 (5 bases). Germline CDR1 and CDR2: ENHRY and SYGVKD. This CDR3 has 11 amino acids.

The gene calls are TRBV28 and TRBJ1-2; 7 bases match TRBD1. The germline V gene has CDR1 MDHEN and CDR2 SYDVKM. The trim removed 7 bases at V and 8 bases at J, leaving 13 bases unmatched. The CDR3 totals 14 residues. Here the CDR3 reads CASTLSGTEDGYTF. Written as DNA, the CDR3 is TGTGCCAGCACACTTTCCGGGACAGAGGACGGCTACACCTTC.

This sequence joins TRBV14 and TRBJ2-7, with D tentatively TRBD1 or TRBD2 (5 bases each). The CDR3 is made up of 16 amino acids. Germline V gene sequence: CDR1 SGHDN, CDR2 FVKESK. The ends were cut back, 0 bases at V and 0 bases at J, with 12 bases in the middle. CDR3: CASSQEKGRSSYEQYF. The CDR3 DNA follows: TGTGCCAGCAGCCAAGAAAAGGGACGGAGCTCCTACGAGCAGTACTTC.